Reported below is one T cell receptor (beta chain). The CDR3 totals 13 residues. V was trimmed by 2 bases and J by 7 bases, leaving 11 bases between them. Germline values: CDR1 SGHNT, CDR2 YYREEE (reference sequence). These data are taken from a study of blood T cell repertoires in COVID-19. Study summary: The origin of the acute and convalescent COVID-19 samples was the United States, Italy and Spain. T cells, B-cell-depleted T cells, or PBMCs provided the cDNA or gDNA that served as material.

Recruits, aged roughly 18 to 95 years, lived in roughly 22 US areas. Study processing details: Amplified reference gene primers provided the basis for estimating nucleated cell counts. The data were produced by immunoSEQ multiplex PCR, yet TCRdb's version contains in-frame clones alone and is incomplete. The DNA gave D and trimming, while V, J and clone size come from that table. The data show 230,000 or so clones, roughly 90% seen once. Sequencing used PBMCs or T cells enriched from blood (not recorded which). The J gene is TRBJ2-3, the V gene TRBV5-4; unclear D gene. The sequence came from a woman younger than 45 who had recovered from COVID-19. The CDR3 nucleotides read TGTGCCAGCAGCTTCGGGTATGAAAATACGCAGTATTTT. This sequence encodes CASSFGYENTQYF.